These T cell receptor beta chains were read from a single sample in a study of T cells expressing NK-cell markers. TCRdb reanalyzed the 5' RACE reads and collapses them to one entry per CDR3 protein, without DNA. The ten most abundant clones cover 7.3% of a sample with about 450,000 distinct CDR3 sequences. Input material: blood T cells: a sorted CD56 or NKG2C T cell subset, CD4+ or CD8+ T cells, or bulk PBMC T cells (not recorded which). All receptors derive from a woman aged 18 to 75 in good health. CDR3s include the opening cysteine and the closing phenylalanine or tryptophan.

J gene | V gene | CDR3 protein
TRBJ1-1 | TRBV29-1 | CSALTGGTEAFF
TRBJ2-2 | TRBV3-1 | CASSQVWPNTGELFF
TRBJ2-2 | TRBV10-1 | CASSRAYNVGELFF
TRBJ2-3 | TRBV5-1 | CASTPGASGAQDTQYF
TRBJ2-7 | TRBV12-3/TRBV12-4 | CASSLSSGLAYEQYF
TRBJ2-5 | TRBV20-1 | CSAYPRTGQETQYF
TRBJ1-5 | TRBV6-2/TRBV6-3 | CASSYSGTGIQPQHF
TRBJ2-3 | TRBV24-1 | CATSDFLGSSGTSHTQYF
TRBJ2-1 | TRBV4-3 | CASSQDPTSGGVEQFF
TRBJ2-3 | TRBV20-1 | CSATPRGGARTDTQYF
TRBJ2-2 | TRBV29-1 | CSVDAGRAIPGELFF
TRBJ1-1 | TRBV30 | CAWREGARTEAFF
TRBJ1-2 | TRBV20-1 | CSARGRDRGNYGYTF
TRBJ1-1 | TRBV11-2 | CASSSDTRRAEAFF
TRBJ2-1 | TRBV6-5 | CASSSGTSRNNEQFF
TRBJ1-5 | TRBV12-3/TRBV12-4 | CASSLGGQGASNQPQHF
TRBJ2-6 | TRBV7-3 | CASSLWGAGSSGANVLTF
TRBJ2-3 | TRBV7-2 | CASSLDRIKTDTQYF
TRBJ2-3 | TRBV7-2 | CASSSAPRGADTQYF
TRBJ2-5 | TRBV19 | CASSGRFVGQETQYF
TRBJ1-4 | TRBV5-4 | CASSSGQENKLFF
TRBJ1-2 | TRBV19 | CASSIGGPYGYTF